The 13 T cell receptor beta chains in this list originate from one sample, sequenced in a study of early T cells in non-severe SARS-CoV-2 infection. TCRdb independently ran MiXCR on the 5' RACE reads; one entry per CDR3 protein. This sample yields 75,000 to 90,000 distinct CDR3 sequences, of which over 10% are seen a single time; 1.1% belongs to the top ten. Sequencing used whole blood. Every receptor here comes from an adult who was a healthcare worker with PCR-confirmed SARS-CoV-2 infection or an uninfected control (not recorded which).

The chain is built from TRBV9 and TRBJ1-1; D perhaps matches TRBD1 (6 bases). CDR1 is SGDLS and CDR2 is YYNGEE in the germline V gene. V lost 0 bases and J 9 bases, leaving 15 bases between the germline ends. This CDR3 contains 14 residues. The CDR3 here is CASSVVSGAEKAFF. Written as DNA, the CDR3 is TGTGCCAGCAGCGTAGTGTCAGGGGCGGAAAAAGCTTTCTTT.

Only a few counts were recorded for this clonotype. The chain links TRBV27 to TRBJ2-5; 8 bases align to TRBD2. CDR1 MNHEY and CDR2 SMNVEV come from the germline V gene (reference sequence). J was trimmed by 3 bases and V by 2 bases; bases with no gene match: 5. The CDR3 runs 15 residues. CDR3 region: CASSLIPGGEETQYF. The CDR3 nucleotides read TGTGCCAGCAGTTTAATTCCGGGAGGGGAAGAGACCCAGTACTTC.

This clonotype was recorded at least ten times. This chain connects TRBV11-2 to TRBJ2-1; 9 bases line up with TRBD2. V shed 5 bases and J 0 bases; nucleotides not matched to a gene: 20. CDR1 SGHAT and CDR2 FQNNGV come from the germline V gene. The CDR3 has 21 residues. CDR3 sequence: CASSPLVGSGSVGSSYNEQFF. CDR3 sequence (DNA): TGTGCCAGCAGCCCCCTCGTTGGTAGCGGGAGTGTTGGGAGCTCCTACAATGAGCAGTTCTTC. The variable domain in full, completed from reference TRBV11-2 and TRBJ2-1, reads EAGVAQSPRYKIIEKRQSVAFWCNPISGHATLYWYQQILGQGPKLLIQFQNNGVVDDSQLPKDRFSAERLKGVDSTLKIQPAKLEDSAVYLCASSPLVGSGSVGSSYNEQFFGPGTRLTVL.

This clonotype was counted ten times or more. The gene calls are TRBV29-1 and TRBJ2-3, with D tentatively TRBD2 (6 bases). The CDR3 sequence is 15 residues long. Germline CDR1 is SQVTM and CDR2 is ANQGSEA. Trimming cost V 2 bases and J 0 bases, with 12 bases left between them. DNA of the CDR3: TGCAGCGTTGAAAGGAGGGCGGGTAGCACAGATACGCAGTATTTT. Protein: CSVERRAGSTDTQYF.

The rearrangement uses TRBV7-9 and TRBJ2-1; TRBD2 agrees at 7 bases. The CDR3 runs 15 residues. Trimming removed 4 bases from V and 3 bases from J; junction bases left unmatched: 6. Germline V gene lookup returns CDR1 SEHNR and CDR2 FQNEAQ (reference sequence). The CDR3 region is CASSSGTNYYNEQFF. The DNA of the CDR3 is TGTGCCAGCAGCTCGGGGACTAATTACTACAATGAGCAGTTCTTC.

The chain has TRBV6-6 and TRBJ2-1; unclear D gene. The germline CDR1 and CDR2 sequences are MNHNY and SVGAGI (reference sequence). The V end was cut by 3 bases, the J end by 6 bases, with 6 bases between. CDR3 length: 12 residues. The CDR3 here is CASSYLLNEQFF. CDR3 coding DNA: TGTGCCAGCAGTTATCTTCTCAATGAGCAGTTCTTC.

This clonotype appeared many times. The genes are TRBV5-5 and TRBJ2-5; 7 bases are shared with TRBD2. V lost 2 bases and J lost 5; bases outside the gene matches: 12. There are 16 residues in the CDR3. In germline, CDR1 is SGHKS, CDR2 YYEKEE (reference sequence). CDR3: CASSFPPSGVYETQYF. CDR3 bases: TGTGCCAGCAGCTTTCCCCCAAGCGGGGTCTACGAGACCCAGTACTTC.

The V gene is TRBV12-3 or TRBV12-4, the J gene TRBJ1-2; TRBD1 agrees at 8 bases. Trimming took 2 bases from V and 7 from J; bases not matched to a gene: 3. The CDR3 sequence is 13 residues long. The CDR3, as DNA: TGTGCCAGCAGTTTAAGTCAGGGGGCTGGCTACACCTTC. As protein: CASSLSQGAGYTF.

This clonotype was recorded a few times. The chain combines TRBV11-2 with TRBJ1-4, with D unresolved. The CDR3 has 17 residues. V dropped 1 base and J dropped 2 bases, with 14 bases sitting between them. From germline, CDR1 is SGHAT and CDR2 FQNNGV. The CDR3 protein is CASSLGTLLRTNEKLFF. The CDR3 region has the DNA TGTGCCAGCAGCTTAGGTACACTTCTGAGGACTAATGAAAAACTGTTTTTT.

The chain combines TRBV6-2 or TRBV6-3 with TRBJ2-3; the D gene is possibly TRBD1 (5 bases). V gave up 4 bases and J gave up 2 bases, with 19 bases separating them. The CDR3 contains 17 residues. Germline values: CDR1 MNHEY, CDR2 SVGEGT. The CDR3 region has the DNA TGTGCCAGCAGTTCTTTAACTGGCAGGGTGACCACAGATACGCAGTATTTT. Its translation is CASSSLTGRVTTDTQYF.

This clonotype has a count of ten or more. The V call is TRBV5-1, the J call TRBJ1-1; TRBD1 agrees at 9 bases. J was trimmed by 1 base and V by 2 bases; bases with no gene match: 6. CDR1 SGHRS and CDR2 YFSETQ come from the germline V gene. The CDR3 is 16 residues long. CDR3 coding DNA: TGCGCCAGCAGCTTTCCCGTGACAGGGGGGAACACTGAAGCTTTCTTT. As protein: CASSFPVTGGNTEAFF.

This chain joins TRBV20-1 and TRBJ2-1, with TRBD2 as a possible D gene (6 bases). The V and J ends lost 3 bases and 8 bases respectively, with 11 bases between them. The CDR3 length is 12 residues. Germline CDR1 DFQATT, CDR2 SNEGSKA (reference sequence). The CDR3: CSARSGGDEQFF. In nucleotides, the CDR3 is TGCAGTGCTAGGTCGGGCGGGGATGAGCAGTTCTTC.

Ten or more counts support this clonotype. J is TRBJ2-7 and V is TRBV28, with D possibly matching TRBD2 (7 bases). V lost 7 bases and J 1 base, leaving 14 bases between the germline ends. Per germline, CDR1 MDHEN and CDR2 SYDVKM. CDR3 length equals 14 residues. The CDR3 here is CASNRGAVSYEQYF. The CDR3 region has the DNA TGTGCCAGCAATCGGGGGGCCGTATCCTACGAGCAGTACTTC.